The rows below give T cell receptor beta chains drawn from one sample of a study of blood T cell repertoires in COVID-19. Using immunoSEQ multiplex PCR, the repertoire was profiled, and TCRdb retains in-frame clones only, with some absent. Of about 94,000 clones listed, roughly 86% are singletons. Input material: peripheral blood. The receptors come from a human donor with acute or convalescent COVID-19. The donor label of this sample is uncertain. Each CDR3 is given with its conserved first and last residue. Fields, in order: V gene, D gene, clone size, J gene, CDR3 protein, CDR3 DNA. A D gene is named only where the DNA matches it firmly. The size of a clone is reported for some rows only, either as once, few or many, or as a class for expanded clones.

TRBV12-3/TRBV12-4	-	-	TRBJ2-7	CASSAGFSEQYF	TGTGCCAGCAGCGCAGGATTTTCCGAGCAGTACTTC
TRBV19	-	-	TRBJ2-2	CASRRKTANYPGELFF	TGTGCCAGTAGACGCAAGACAGCTAATTATCCCGGGGAGCTGTTTTTT
TRBV19	TRBD1	-	TRBJ1-1	CASKGQGESEAFF	TGTGCCTCGAAGGGACAGGGGGAATCTGAAGCTTTCTTT
TRBV28	TRBD1	-	TRBJ1-3	CASSGGWGQGVRSRNTIYF	TGTGCCAGCAGTGGGGGTTGGGGACAGGGAGTGAGAAGCAGAAACACCATATATTTT
TRBV10-2	TRBD1	-	TRBJ2-7	CASTRDRGPYEQYF	TGCGCCAGCACCCGGGACAGGGGGCCCTACGAGCAGTACTTC
TRBV30	TRBD1	-	TRBJ2-7	CAWSVGQGAYEQYF	TGTGCCTGGAGTGTAGGACAGGGGGCCTACGAGCAGTACTTC
TRBV5-4	-	-	TRBJ2-7	CASSLPGPYEQYF	TGTGCCAGCAGCTTGCCAGGCCCCTACGAGCAGTACTTC
TRBV6-1	-	-	TRBJ2-5	CASSDLGRKQETQYF	TGTGCCAGCAGTGATTTAGGGAGAAAACAAGAGACCCAGTACTTC
TRBV29-1	-	-	TRBJ2-7	CSVALVGGRTYEQYF	TGCAGCGTTGCCCTCGTGGGGGGGCGAACCTACGAGCAGTACTTC
TRBV4-2	-	-	TRBJ1-1	CASSQVSVNTEAFF	TGTGCCAGCAGCCAAGTGTCAGTGAACACTGAAGCTTTCTTT
TRBV10-2	-	-	TRBJ2-1	CASSDPREQFF	TGCGCCAGCAGTGATCCCCGTGAGCAGTTCTTC
TRBV9	-	-	TRBJ1-6	CASSRGEDSYSPLHF	TGTGCCAGCAGCCGTGGGGAGGATTCGTATTCACCCCTCCACTTT
TRBV28	-	-	TRBJ2-7	CASSSGELSGVLDF	TGTGCCAGCAGTTCAGGGGAGCTGAGCGGGGTCTTAGACTTC
TRBV4-1	-	-	TRBJ1-2	CASSQDLNLIQGDYGYTF	TGCGCCAGCAGCCAAGATCTCAACCTCATACAAGGGGACTATGGCTACACCTTC
TRBV3-1/TRBV3-2	-	-	TRBJ1-1	CASSLLRGTEAFF	TGTGCCAGCAGCCTTCTTAGAGGGACTGAAGCTTTCTTT
TRBV5-6	TRBD1	-	TRBJ1-1	CASRPGTRQGNTEAFF	TGTGCCAGCAGACCGGGAACCAGACAGGGTAACACTGAAGCTTTCTTT
TRBV19	TRBD1	-	TRBJ1-2	CASRGTGGYGYTF	TGTGCCAGTAGGGGGACAGGAGGCTATGGCTACACCTTC
TRBV19	TRBD2	-	TRBJ2-7	CASRTSGGPSYEQYF	TGTGCCAGTAGGACTAGCGGGGGCCCCTCCTACGAGCAGTACTTC
TRBV9	-	-	TRBJ2-7	CASSVGRRGYEQYF	TGTGCCAGCAGCGTAGGTAGGAGGGGATACGAGCAGTACTTC
TRBV19	-	-	TRBJ1-1	CASSIVEGSGAFF	TGTGCCAGTAGTATAGTGGAGGGGTCGGGAGCTTTCTTT
TRBV28	-	-	TRBJ1-1	CASSADEGHTEAFF	TGTGCCAGCAGCGCCGATGAGGGTCACACTGAAGCTTTCTTT
TRBV7-9	TRBD1	-	TRBJ1-1	CASSLWAGTGGTEAFF	TGTGCCAGCAGCTTATGGGCGGGGACAGGGGGCACTGAAGCTTTCTTT
TRBV28	TRBD1	-	TRBJ1-3	CASSSRTGAGNTIYF	TGTGCCAGCAGTTCCCGGACAGGGGCTGGAAACACCATATATTTT
TRBV4-1	-	once	TRBJ1-1	CASSHTPVNTEAFF	TGCGCCAGCAGCCACACCCCGGTGAACACTGAAGCTTTCTTT
TRBV28	TRBD1	-	TRBJ1-1	CASSLDRGMAFF	TGTGCCAGCAGCTTGGACAGGGGTATGGCTTTCTTT
TRBV28	-	once	TRBJ2-7	CASSLVQGPYEQYF	TGTGCCAGCAGTTTAGTACAGGGACCCTACGAGCAGTACTTC
TRBV6-5	-	-	TRBJ2-2	CAYRHPNTGELFF	TGTGCGTATCGACACCCGAACACCGGGGAGCTGTTTTTT
TRBV6-5	-	-	TRBJ1-5	CATTPTALSNQPQHF	TGTGCCACGACCCCGACAGCCTTAAGCAATCAGCCCCAGCATTTT
TRBV5-1	TRBD2	-	TRBJ2-1	CASSLVAGLGANEQFF	TGCGCCAGCAGCTTGGTAGCGGGGTTGGGAGCCAATGAGCAGTTCTTC
TRBV18	TRBD1	-	TRBJ2-5	CASSPPGQFQTQYF	TGTGCCAGCTCACCACCGGGACAGTTTCAGACCCAGTACTTC
TRBV11-2	-	-	TRBJ2-2	CASSPRQGLNTGELFF	TGTGCCAGCAGCCCCCGTCAGGGCCTTAACACCGGGGAGCTGTTTTTT
TRBV10-2	-	-	TRBJ1-2	CASSPGGNYGYTF	TGCGCCAGCAGTCCGGGAGGCAACTATGGCTACACCTTC
TRBV11-2	TRBD2	-	TRBJ2-5	CASSSRPRQAGGGETQYF	TGTGCCAGCAGCTCTAGGCCCAGACAAGCGGGGGGAGGAGAGACCCAGTACTTC
TRBV6-5	-	-	TRBJ1-1	CASSYSGTGSTEAFF	TGTGCCAGCAGTTACTCTGGAACAGGGAGCACTGAAGCTTTCTTT
TRBV2	-	-	TRBJ1-2	CASRSGGPYGYTF	TGTGCCAGCAGGTCCGGGGGGCCCTATGGCTACACCTTC
TRBV19	-	-	TRBJ1-2	CASSLEGRYGYTF	TGTGCCAGTAGCTTGGAGGGTCGTTATGGCTACACCTTC
TRBV5-1	-	once	TRBJ2-1	CASSLVRSSYNEQFF	TGCGCCAGCAGCTTGGTACGGTCCTCCTACAATGAGCAGTTCTTC
TRBV7-6	-	-	TRBJ2-7	CASSLDPLSSYEQYF	TGTGCCAGCAGCTTAGATCCTTTGAGCTCCTACGAGCAGTACTTC
TRBV7-2	-	-	TRBJ2-5	CASSLVGQRQETQYF	TGTGCCAGCAGCTTAGTAGGACAGCGCCAAGAGACCCAGTACTTC
TRBV27	-	-	TRBJ2-7	CASSLFGSSYEQYF	TGTGCCAGCAGTTTATTTGGTAGCTCCTACGAGCAGTACTTC
TRBV10-3	TRBD2	-	TRBJ2-6	CAISETGGCGANVLTF	TGTGCCATCAGTGAGACGGGGGGTTGTGGGGCCAACGTCCTGACTTTC
TRBV19	-	-	TRBJ1-3	CASSRNSGASGNTIYF	TGTGCCAGTAGTCGAAATAGCGGGGCCTCTGGAAACACCATATATTTT
TRBV28	TRBD2	-	TRBJ2-7	CASSWVGGAYEQYF	TGTGCCAGCAGTTGGGTCGGGGGGGCCTACGAGCAGTACTTC
TRBV4-2	-	-	TRBJ2-5	CASSQDGQETQYF	TGTGCCAGCAGCCAAGACGGCCAAGAGACCCAGTACTTC
TRBV28	-	-	TRBJ1-2	CASSLGGTDYYGYTF	TGTGCCAGCAGTTTAGGCGGGACCGACTACTATGGCTACACCTTC
TRBV19	TRBD2	-	TRBJ2-5	CASSGTDDRAGGQHSETQYF	TGTGCCAGCAGCGGGACGGATGATAGAGCGGGGGGGCAACATAGCGAGACCCAGTACTTC
TRBV5-1	-	-	TRBJ2-7	CASSLTVTSYEQYF	TGCGCCAGCAGCTTGACAGTAACGTCCTACGAGCAGTACTTC
TRBV5-1	-	-	TRBJ1-5	CASSLAGQRNQPQHF	TGCGCCAGCAGCTTGGCAGGACAGAGGAATCAGCCCCAGCATTTT
TRBV6-5	-	-	TRBJ1-4	CASSYSPLFNEKLFF	TGTGCCAGCAGTTACAGCCCGCTCTTCAATGAAAAACTGTTTTTT
TRBV7-9	-	once	TRBJ1-2	CASSLVANGYTF	TGTGCCAGCAGCTTAGTTGCGAATGGCTACACCTTC
TRBV4-2	-	-	TRBJ2-1	CASSQEGGEQFF	TGTGCCAGCAGCCAAGAAGGAGGGGAGCAGTTCTTC
TRBV5-6	-	-	TRBJ2-2	CASSSEQGVRAGELFF	TGTGCCAGCAGCTCCGAACAGGGCGTGAGGGCCGGGGAGCTGTTTTTT
TRBV10-3	-	-	TRBJ1-4	CAISESTSFGEKLFF	TGTGCCATCAGTGAGTCGACAAGTTTTGGGGAAAAACTGTTTTTT
TRBV12-3/TRBV12-4	TRBD1	-	TRBJ1-2	CASSPGQGDGYTF	TGTGCCAGCAGTCCAGGACAGGGCGATGGCTACACCTTC